The 28 T cell receptor beta chains below come from one sample, sequenced in a study of T cell responses to AZD1222 COVID-19 vaccine. Assay used: immunoSEQ multiplex PCR; TCRdb lists only in-frame clones, some missing. The table shows just under 90,000 clones, with approximately 91% occurring only once. The source material was peripheral blood, sampled on day 0 of AZD1222 vaccination. The receptor set was obtained from an adult in good health.

This rearrangement joins TRBV9 to TRBJ2-7; unclear D gene. This CDR3 is built from 13 residues. Germline V gene sequence: CDR1 SGDLS, CDR2 YYNGEE. The V and J ends lost 0 bases and 2 bases respectively, with 6 bases between them. The DNA of the CDR3 is TGTGCCAGCAGCGTAGCAGAAACCTACGAGCAGTACTTC. Protein sequence: CASSVAETYEQYF.

This rearrangement joins TRBV10-3 to TRBJ2-3; 9 bases fit TRBD2. The germline V gene has CDR1 ENHRY and CDR2 SYGVKD. The CDR3 is 14 amino acids. V was pared by 2 bases and J by 6 bases, with 3 bases of the junction left unmatched. The CDR3 reads CAISEGSGSDTQYF. The CDR3 coding sequence is TGTGCCATCAGTGAGGGTAGCGGGAGTGATACGCAGTATTTT.

The rearrangement links TRBV7-2 to TRBJ2-1; 7 positions agree with TRBD1. The trim removed 4 bases at V and 5 bases at J, leaving 2 bases unmatched. The germline V gene has CDR1 SGHTA and CDR2 FQGNSA. The CDR3 loop spans 13 amino acids. CDR3 sequence: CASSSGQHNEQFF. The DNA of the CDR3 is TGTGCCAGCAGCTCGGGACAGCACAATGAGCAGTTCTTC.

The gene calls are TRBV18 and TRBJ1-1, with 8 bases lining up with TRBD1. This CDR3 is built from 15 residues. Trimming removed 3 bases from V and 4 bases from J; junction bases left unmatched: 7. Germline values: CDR1 KGHSH, CDR2 LQKENI. The CDR3 protein is CASSPMTGASTEAFF. CDR3 nucleotides: TGTGCCAGCTCACCTATGACAGGGGCGAGCACTGAAGCTTTCTTT.

V usage is TRBV5-4 and J usage is TRBJ1-1, with D perhaps TRBD1 (5 bases). V gave up 3 bases and J gave up 7 bases, with 19 bases separating them. CDR3 length: 15 residues. CDR1 is SGHNT and CDR2 is YYREEE in the germline V gene (reference sequence). The CDR3 DNA reads TGTGCCAGCAGCTCCTGGGCCAGGTGGGGCGGTGAAGCTTTCTTT. Amino acid sequence: CASSSWARWGGEAFF.

This chain links TRBV28 with TRBJ1-2; TRBD1 matches at 7 bases. J gave up 12 bases and V 1 base, and 5 bases lay outside the gene matches. Germline V gene sequence: CDR1 MDHEN, CDR2 SYDVKM. CDR3 length: 12 residues. CDR3 loop: CASSLLGQANTF. The CDR3 nucleotides read TGTGCCAGCAGTTTATTAGGACAGGCAAACACCTTC.

This clone turned up a few times. The J gene is TRBJ1-1, the V gene TRBV6-2 or TRBV6-3; TRBD1 matches 8 bases. The CDR3 has 15 residues. The V segment lost 2 bases and the J segment 7 bases; nucleotides outside the gene matches: 9. From germline, CDR1 is MNHEY and CDR2 SVGEGT. In DNA form, the CDR3 reads TGTGCCAGCAGTTACGCCGAGTCAGGGGGCCTTGAAGCTTTCTTT. It is translated as CASSYAESGGLEAFF.

The CDR3 sequence is CASSLDRGYSPLHF. CDR3 sequence (DNA): TGTGCCAGCAGCTTAGATAGGGGGTACTCACCCCTCCACTTT. The chain uses TRBV11-2 and TRBJ1-6, with D perhaps TRBD1 (6 bases). The germline V gene has CDR1 SGHAT and CDR2 FQNNGV. Trimming took off 0 bases at V and 10 bases at J, with 10 bases between the two ends. The CDR3 is made up of 14 amino acids.

The rearrangement links TRBV19 to TRBJ2-1; 16 nucleotides match TRBD2. The junction had 13 bases not matched to a gene; V was cut back by 10 bases and J by 4 bases. Germline loops: CDR1 LNHDA, CDR2 SQIVND (reference sequence). This CDR3 has 18 residues. In nucleotides, the CDR3 is TGTGCCACTCAGGGACTAGCGGGAGGGCCGGGTGGATACAATGAGCAGTTCTTC. It yields the protein CATQGLAGGPGGYNEQFF. Together with reference TRBV19 and TRBJ2-1, the CDR3 gives the full variable domain: DGGITQSPKYLFRKEGQNVTLSCEQNLNHDAMYWYRQDPGQGLRLIYYSQIVNDFQKGDIAEGYSVSREKKESFPLTVTSAQKNPTAFYLCATQGLAGGPGGYNEQFFGPGTRLTVL.

This clone was observed a single time. V and J are TRBV29-1 and TRBJ2-1; D possibly corresponds to TRBD1 (6 bases). In germline, CDR1 is SQVTM, CDR2 ANQGSEA. V lost 7 bases and J 4 bases, leaving 14 bases between the germline ends. This CDR3 is built from 13 residues. The DNA for the CDR3 is TGCAGCGCTACAGGGACGGGATACAATGAGCAGTTCTTC. The encoded protein is CSATGTGYNEQFF.

The chain employs TRBV3-1 (or the pseudogene TRBV3-2) and TRBJ1-2, with 7 bases lining up with TRBD1. Germline assignment: CDR1 LGHDT and CDR2 YNNKEL (reference sequence). The ends lost 3 bases at V and 6 bases at J; junction bases unmatched: 4. The CDR3 runs to 13 residues. CDR3 sequence: CASSQTTGDGYTF. The CDR3 DNA is TGTGCCAGCAGCCAGACTACAGGGGATGGCTACACCTTC.

The chain uses TRBV19 and TRBJ2-7; 9 bases match TRBD1. Germline-derived CDR1 and CDR2 are LNHDA and SQIVND (reference sequence). V was clipped by 9 bases and J by 4 bases; unmatched bases: 4. CDR3 length equals 12 residues. CDR3 coding DNA: TGTGCCAGCTCGGACAGGGGTTACGAGCAGTACTTC. Translating it yields CASSDRGYEQYF.

The chain recombines TRBV5-4 with TRBJ2-7; perhaps TRBD1 as D (6 bases). V gave up 1 base and J gave up 2 bases, with 10 bases separating them. This CDR3 comprises 14 residues. Per the germline V gene, CDR1 is SGHNT and CDR2 is YYREEE (reference sequence). DNA of the CDR3: TGTGCCAGCAGCTTGAACCAGGGGACCTACGAGCAGTACTTC. Translated: CASSLNQGTYEQYF.

The rearrangement links TRBV27 to TRBJ2-5, with D perhaps assigned TRBD1 or TRBD2 (5 bases each). Germline lookup yields CDR1 MNHEY and CDR2 SMNVEV (reference sequence). The CDR3 is 12 amino acids. Trimming cost V 3 bases and J 9 bases, with 11 bases left between them. The CDR3 nucleotides read TGTGCCAGCAGTTTGATTCGGGGACCCCAGTACTTC. Amino acids: CASSLIRGPQYF.

CDR3 DNA: TGTGCCATCAGTGTTTCACAGGGCGGGAGGGCCAATGAGCAGTTCTTC. Residues: CAISVSQGGRANEQFF. This chain connects TRBV10-3 to TRBJ2-1; 9 bases map to TRBD2. The CDR3 runs 16 residues. CDR1 and CDR2 (germline): ENHRY, SYGVKD. Trimming cost V 4 bases and J 6 bases; bases outside gene matches: 10.

V is TRBV27 and J is TRBJ1-2, with 8 bases matching TRBD1. Germline V gene data show CDR1 as MNHEY and CDR2 as SMNVEV (reference sequence). V lost 0 bases and J lost 2; bases outside the gene matches: 11. CDR3 length: 18 residues. CDR3 loop: CASSLSGTGIGRNYGYTF. Here the CDR3 DNA reads TGTGCCAGCAGTTTATCCGGGACAGGTATTGGGCGCAACTATGGCTACACCTTC.

This clone was detected a few times. The chain carries TRBV7-8 and TRBJ2-2; 9 nucleotides match TRBD2. CDR1 is SGHVS, CDR2 FQNEAQ, per germline. V shed 5 bases, J shed 0 bases, and the junction held 4 bases outside the gene matches. This CDR3 comprises 16 residues. The CDR3 DNA follows: TGTGCCAGCAGCGACCGGACTAGCGCGAACACCGGGGAGCTGTTTTTT. Translation gives CASSDRTSANTGELFF.

V is TRBV24-1 and J is TRBJ2-5; TRBD2 might be the D (5 bases). Looked up from germline, CDR1 is KGHDR and CDR2 is SFDVKD. V lost 3 bases, J lost 3 bases, and 7 bases lay in between. This CDR3 comprises 13 residues. CDR3 sequence reads: CATSDRDEETQYF. The CDR3 region has the DNA TGTGCCACCAGTGATCGGGATGAAGAGACCCAGTACTTC.

This chain connects TRBV13 to TRBJ1-1; D ambiguous. CDR1 is PRHDT and CDR2 is FYEKMQ in the germline V gene (reference sequence). The V and J ends lost 1 base and 1 base respectively, with 4 bases between them. This CDR3 is built from 13 residues. CDR3 sequence: CASSLAGNTEAFF. The CDR3 bases are TGTGCCAGCAGCTTAGCGGGGAACACTGAAGCTTTCTTT. The variable domain in full, with the rest retrieved from reference TRBV13 and TRBJ1-1, is AAGVIQSPRHLIKEKRETATLKCYPIPRHDTVYWYQQGPGQDPQFLISFYEKMQSDKGSIPDRFSAQQFSDYHSELNMSSLELGDSALYFCASSLAGNTEAFFGQGTRLTVV.

This chain connects TRBV28 to TRBJ2-3; a weak D match, TRBD2 (6 bases). V was clipped by 3 bases and J by 4 bases, with 14 bases between them. Germline CDR1 and CDR2: MDHEN and SYDVKM. The CDR3 is 15 residues long. The CDR3 DNA reads TGTGCCAGCAGTTTGGGGCGGGATAGGGCAGATACGCAGTATTTT. Residues: CASSLGRDRADTQYF.

The chain is built from TRBV10-3 and TRBJ2-7; 12 nucleotides agree with TRBD2. Germline V gives CDR1 ENHRY, CDR2 SYGVKD. This CDR3 is 15 amino acids long. V lost 9 bases and J lost 1; bases outside the gene matches: 7. In DNA, the CDR3 is TGTGCCATACGGACTAGCGGGACATTTTCCTACGAGCAGTACTTC. Translated, it gives CAIRTSGTFSYEQYF.

This sequence joins TRBV12-3 or TRBV12-4 and TRBJ2-1; D uncertain. This CDR3 is built from 13 residues. The V end was cut by 4 bases, the J end by 0 bases, with 4 bases between. The CDR3 spells CASSSDSYNEQFF. CDR3 nucleotides: TGTGCCAGCAGTTCAGACTCCTACAATGAGCAGTTCTTC.

The V and J genes are TRBV30 and TRBJ1-6, with D unclear. The CDR3 has 9 residues. The V end lost 6 bases, the J end lost 11 bases, and 5 bases lay between the germline ends. The germline V gene encodes CDR1 GTSNPN and CDR2 SVGIG (reference sequence). The CDR3, as DNA: TGTGCCTGCGGACCACCCCTCCACTTT. Translated, it gives CACGPPLHF.

V gene TRBV10-3 combines with J gene TRBJ2-2; no clear D gene. CDR3 length: 16 residues. Germline CDR1 reads ENHRY; CDR2 reads SYGVKD. V was pared by 1 base and J by 1 base, with 10 bases between. CDR3 in amino acids: CAISELVQKNTGELFF. For the CDR3, the DNA is TGTGCCATCAGTGAGTTGGTACAAAAGAACACCGGGGAGCTGTTTTTT.

This chain connects TRBV29-1 to TRBJ1-1; tentatively, D is TRBD1 (6 bases). The CDR3 contains 15 residues. Germline values: CDR1 SQVTM, CDR2 ANQGSEA. Trimming shortened V by 0 bases and J by 0 bases, and 11 bases separated the two germline ends. The chain's CDR3 is CSVEDVQGMNTEAFF. CDR3 coding DNA: TGCAGCGTTGAAGACGTACAGGGTATGAACACTGAAGCTTTCTTT.

V usage is TRBV7-3 and J usage is TRBJ2-1; TRBD2 matches 8 bases. J lost 9 bases, V lost 4 bases, and 14 bases had no gene match. The CDR3 extends over 16 amino acids. Germline V gene data show CDR1 as SGHTA and CDR2 as FQGTGA. The CDR3 loop reads CASSSPPSGSYVEQFF. As DNA, the CDR3 is TGTGCCAGCAGCTCCCCCCCCAGCGGGAGCTACGTTGAGCAGTTCTTC.

The chain uses TRBV19 and TRBJ1-5; no firm D call. This CDR3 comprises 13 residues. Trimming pared 6 bases from V and 6 bases from J, leaving 12 bases between. The germline gives CDR1 LNHDA, CDR2 SQIVND (reference sequence). CDR3 bases: TGTGCCAGTAGCCTCCATGAGAGTCAGCCCCAGCATTTT. Residues: CASSLHESQPQHF.

The chain couples TRBV12-3 or TRBV12-4 to TRBJ2-5, with a tentative D call TRBD2 (5 bases). Trimming pared 6 bases from V and 5 bases from J, leaving 10 bases between. The CDR3 totals 12 residues. The chain's CDR3 is CASSRDEETQYF. The CDR3 DNA follows: TGTGCCAGCAGCCGGGATGAGGAGACCCAGTACTTC.